This T cell receptor (beta chain) originates from a study of beta chain features in type 1 diabetes. Expressed TCRB transcripts got sequenced, as all isolated RNA was reverse transcribed. Assay: immunoSEQ multiplex PCR; the TCRdb copy retains only in-frame clones and omits some. The sample shows 350,000 or so clones, about 20% of them seen only once. This clonotype originated in a woman younger than 30 in good health. The sample was naive CD4+ T cells from blood.

Written as DNA, the CDR3 is TGTGCCAGTAAAGACCTGACAGCAACTAATGAAAAACTGTTTTTT. It encodes CASKDLTATNEKLFF. J is TRBJ1-4 and V is TRBV19; a possible D gene is TRBD1 (5 bases). V was shortened by 7 bases and J by 0 bases, with 12 bases between the two germline ends. The CDR3 loop spans 15 amino acids. The germline CDR1 and CDR2 sequences are LNHDA and SQIVND (reference sequence).